This T cell receptor (beta chain) was captured in a study of blood T cells in healthy people across ages. Study conclusions and caveats: The study found more naive CD4+ cells and higher diversity in long-lived than aged donors. The fall in TCR beta diversity per million T cells was roughly linear with age.

This clonotype was counted only a few times. Antigen: not known. With a J-beta primer mix and a sample-barcoded 5' primer, a second PCR ran about 6 to 11 cycles. All cDNA molecules were each tagged by a template-switch adaptor with 12 random nucleotides. A single record per CDR3 protein comes from TCRdb applying MiXCR to the 5' RACE reads. The sample comprises about a million distinct CDR3 sequences, just over 50% of which are singletons, and about 22% rests with the top ten. The sample was blood. This TCR was recovered from a woman aged 55-70 years in good health.

The DNA of the CDR3 is TGTGCCAGCAGTGAATCTCGACTAGCGGGAGTTAACATTCAGTACTTC. The encoded protein is CASSESRLAGVNIQYF. The chain recombines TRBV25-1 with TRBJ2-4; 12 bases agree with TRBD2. V was clipped by 1 base and J by 7 bases; unmatched bases: 5. The germline CDR1 and CDR2 sequences are MGHDK and SYGVNS. CDR3 length equals 16 residues.